The 13 T cell receptor beta chains presented below share a single source sample, sequenced in a study of metastatic and nonmetastatic thyroid tumors. TCRdb reprocessed the PCR reads via MiXCR. This table holds about 23,000 clones, just over 20% found once. Patients were all untreated before their thyroid surgery. Material: blood. The receptors come from a female donor with papillary thyroid cancer or a benign thyroid nodule (not recorded which). Some clones in this sample may be carry-over from other donors' samples.

The V and J genes are TRBV11-2 and TRBJ2-7; 10 positions agree with TRBD1. After removal of 4 bases from V and 6 bases from J, the junction contained 3 bases not matched to a gene. Germline lookup yields CDR1 SGHAT and CDR2 FQNNGV. The CDR3 runs to 13 residues. The CDR3 coding sequence is TGTGCCAGCAGCTATGACAGGGGGCGCGAGCAGTACTTC. Translating gives CASSYDRGREQYF.

This clone came up many times. The CDR3 bases are TGTGCCACCAGCAGAGGGCAGGGGTACACAGATACGCAGTATTTT. This codes for CATSRGQGYTDTQYF. The rearrangement uses TRBV15 and TRBJ2-3; D is perhaps TRBD1 (6 bases). V was pared by 1 base and J by 2 bases, with 10 bases between. CDR1 LNHNV and CDR2 YYDKDF come from the germline V gene (reference sequence). This CDR3 is 15 amino acids long.

This clone was recorded many times. The CDR3 DNA is TGTGCCACCCAAGGGGCTGATAGCAATCAGCCCCAGCATTTT. This codes for CATQGADSNQPQHF. The rearrangement links TRBV24-1 to TRBJ1-5; a weak D match, TRBD1 (5 bases). Germline assignment: CDR1 KGHDR and CDR2 SFDVKD. There are 14 residues in the CDR3. The germline V and J ends were trimmed by 9 bases and 0 bases, with 11 bases remaining between them.

This chain connects TRBV7-2 to TRBJ2-2; D gene unclear. This CDR3 comprises 13 residues. The germline CDR1 and CDR2 sequences are SGHTA and FQGNSA. V dropped 6 bases and J dropped 5 bases, with 10 bases sitting between them. In DNA, the CDR3 is TGTGCCAGCAGTGAATGGGAAACCGGGGAGCTGTTTTTT. Translated: CASSEWETGELFF.

The sample holds a few counts of this clone. The chain employs TRBV6-4 and TRBJ1-2, with 9 bases matching TRBD1. This CDR3 is built from 13 residues. After removal of 7 bases from V and 8 bases from J, the junction contained 8 bases not matched to a gene. Germline V lookup: CDR1 MRHNA, CDR2 SNTAGT. CDR3 amino acids: CASKDRGWEGYTF. CDR3 coding DNA: TGTGCCAGCAAGGACAGGGGTTGGGAAGGCTACACCTTC.

Comment on this clone: Because it lacks the conserved phenylalanine or tryptophan at the end, this CDR3 is likely a read error. The rearrangement uses TRBV11-1 and TRBJ2-2, with D maybe TRBD1 (6 bases). Germline V gene lookup returns CDR1 SGHAT and CDR2 FQDESV (reference sequence). CDR3 length equals 17 residues. The CDR3 region is CASSLAGQIANTVELFL. The CDR3 DNA sequence: TGTGCCAGCAGCTTAGCGGGACAAATTGCGAACACCGTGGAGCTGTTTCTT.

This clone occurred many times. The rearrangement links TRBV3-1 to TRBJ2-1; 11 positions match TRBD2. The CDR3 loop spans 15 amino acids. CDR1 LGHDT and CDR2 YNNKEL come from the germline V gene (reference sequence). V trimming: 7 bases; J trimming: 8 bases; junction bases outside the gene matches: 10. CDR3 in amino acids: CASTSTSGRGHEQFF. CDR3 bases: TGTGCCAGCACCTCTACTAGCGGGAGAGGCCATGAGCAGTTCTTC.

This clone was observed many times. The chain has TRBV7-2 and TRBJ2-1; unclear D gene. Looked up from germline, CDR1 is SGHTA and CDR2 is FQGNSA. The CDR3 consists of 15 residues. Deletions cut 0 bases from V and 2 bases from J, with 8 bases between. The CDR3 DNA sequence: TGTGCCAGCAGCTTAGCCGGGCCCACCTACAATGAGCAGTTCTTC. It specifies CASSLAGPTYNEQFF.

The chain employs TRBV7-9 and TRBJ2-7; 10 bases match TRBD2. V lost 2 bases, J lost 5 bases, and 3 bases stayed unmatched. The germline CDR1 and CDR2 sequences are SEHNR and FQNEAQ (reference sequence). The CDR3 totals 14 residues. The CDR3 loop is CASSLSGRADEQYF. The CDR3, as DNA: TGTGCCAGCAGCTTAAGCGGGAGGGCCGACGAGCAGTACTTC.

By share, this clone counts as medium-sized. The chain links TRBV19 to TRBJ1-6; TRBD1 aligns across 8 bases. CDR1 and CDR2 (germline): LNHDA, SQIVND (reference sequence). CDR3 length: 14 amino acids. The ends lost 6 bases at V and 8 bases at J; junction bases unmatched: 6. The CDR3 reads CASRVQGEYSPLHF. CDR3 in DNA: TGTGCCAGTAGGGTACAGGGGGAGTATTCACCCCTCCACTTT.

This clone came up many times. The rearrangement uses TRBV2 and TRBJ1-1; possibly TRBD1 for D (6 bases). CDR1 is SNHLY and CDR2 is FYNNEI in the germline V gene. This CDR3 comprises 14 residues. V gave up 7 bases and J gave up 4 bases, with 16 bases separating them. The CDR3 region has the DNA TGTGCCAGCACCCCGGAACAGGGCAGCACTGAAGCTTTCTTT. Translation: CASTPEQGSTEAFF.

This clone was seen many times. The chain couples TRBV7-7 to TRBJ2-3; TRBD2 matches 7 bases. J was trimmed by 0 bases and V by 5 bases; bases with no gene match: 11. Germline assignment: CDR1 SSHAT and CDR2 FNYEAQ (reference sequence). The CDR3 length is 17 residues. CDR3 residues: CASSKGAGTKSTDTQYF. DNA of the CDR3: TGTGCCAGCAGCAAGGGAGCTGGGACTAAAAGCACAGATACGCAGTATTTT.

This clone was seen repeatedly, ten times or more. The V call is TRBV6-1, the J call TRBJ1-4; weak D call: TRBD1 (6 bases). CDR3 length: 15 residues. Trimming shortened V by 7 bases and J by 8 bases, and 20 bases separated the two germline ends. Germline V gene sequence: CDR1 MNHNS, CDR2 SASEGT. Here the CDR3 reads CASTPGSQGWEKLFF. CDR3 bases: TGTGCCAGCACCCCCGGGAGTCAGGGGTGGGAAAAACTGTTTTTT.